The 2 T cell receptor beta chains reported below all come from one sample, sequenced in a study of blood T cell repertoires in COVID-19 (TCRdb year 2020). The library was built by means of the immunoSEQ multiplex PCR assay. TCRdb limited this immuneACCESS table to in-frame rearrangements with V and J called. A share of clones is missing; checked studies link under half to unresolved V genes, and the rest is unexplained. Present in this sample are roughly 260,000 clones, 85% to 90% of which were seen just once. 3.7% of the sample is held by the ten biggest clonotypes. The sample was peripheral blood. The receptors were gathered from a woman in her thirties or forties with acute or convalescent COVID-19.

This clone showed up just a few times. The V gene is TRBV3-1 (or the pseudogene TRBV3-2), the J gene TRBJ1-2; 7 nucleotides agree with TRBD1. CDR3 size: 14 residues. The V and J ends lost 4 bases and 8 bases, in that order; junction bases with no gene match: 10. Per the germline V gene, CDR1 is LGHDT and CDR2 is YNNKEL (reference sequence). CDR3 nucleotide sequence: TGTGCCAGCAGCCCGAAACAGGGGTGGGGAGGCTACACCTTC. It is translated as CASSPKQGWGGYTF.

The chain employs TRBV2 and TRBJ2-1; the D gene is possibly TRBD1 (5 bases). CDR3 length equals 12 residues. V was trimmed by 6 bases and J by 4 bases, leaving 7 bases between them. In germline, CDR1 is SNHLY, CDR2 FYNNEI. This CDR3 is CASRGLYNEQFF. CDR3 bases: TGTGCCAGCAGGGGGCTTTACAATGAGCAGTTCTTC.